A selection of T cell receptor beta chains follows, all from one sample in a study of blood T cell repertoires in COVID-19. Sequenced by immunoSEQ multiplex PCR; TCRdb stores in-frame clones only, minus some. This table holds about 370,000 clones, about 90% found once. Sequenced input: peripheral blood. These receptors were collected from a woman aged 25 to 39 with COVID-19, enrolled during active disease. The CDR3 runs from the conserved cysteine through the conserved F or W. D genes are given only for firm matches. Some rows mark clone size as missing; the rest say once, few, many or name a class of expanded clone.

>14|NA|TRBJ1-4|TRBV7-9|TRBD1
TGTGCCAGCAGCTCCGGGACAGGGGCAGAAAAACTGTTTTTT
CASSSGTGAEKLFF
>14|once|TRBJ2-7|TRBV2|TRBD2
TGTGCCAGCATGGTGGCGGGAGGGGTCCACGAGCAGTACTTC
CASMVAGGVHEQYF
>15|NA|TRBJ2-7|TRBV20-1|TRBD2
TGCAGTGCTAGTGCGGCTAGCGGGAGTCGCTACGAGCAGTACTTC
CSASAASGSRYEQYF
>11|NA|TRBJ1-3|TRBV30|NA
TGTGCCTGGAGCGTCGGGGACACCATATATTTT
CAWSVGDTIYF
>16|NA|TRBJ2-3|TRBV5-1|NA
TGCGCCAGCAGCTTGTCCGGGGGTTTTAACACAGATACGCAGTATTTT
CASSLSGGFNTDTQYF
>15|NA|TRBJ1-2|TRBV6-1|NA
TGTGCCAGCAGTGAAGAAGGAGGGTTCCTCTATGGCTACACCTTC
CASSEEGGFLYGYTF
>12|NA|TRBJ2-7|TRBV11-2|NA
TGTGCCAGCAGCTTACCGGTCTACGAGCAGTACTTC
CASSLPVYEQYF
>11|NA|TRBJ1-3|TRBV25-1|NA
TGTGCCAGCTTAGCCGGAAACACCATATATTTT
CASLAGNTIYF
>13|NA|TRBJ2-2|TRBV30|NA
TGTGCCTGGAGGGAACAGGGCACCGGGGAGCTGTTTTTT
CAWREQGTGELFF
>14|NA|TRBJ2-1|TRBV10-2|NA
TGCGCCAGCTCCCCGAGCGGCGCTTACAATGAGCAGTTCTTC
CASSPSGAYNEQFF
>13|NA|TRBJ2-4|TRBV7-2|NA
TGTGCCAGCAGCGTCGGGGGACAGACTGTTCAGTACTTC
CASSVGGQTVQYF
>15|NA|TRBJ2-4|TRBV7-2|TRBD1
TGTGCCAGCAGCGTAGACAGGGGAACCAAAAACATTCAGTACTTC
CASSVDRGTKNIQYF
>15|NA|TRBJ1-2|TRBV5-6|NA
TGTGCCAGCAGCTTGAATCTCGGGGTCCGCTATGGCTACACCTTC
CASSLNLGVRYGYTF
>12|NA|TRBJ2-7|TRBV29-1|TRBD2
TGCAGCGTTGAAGCGGGAGGTTACGAGCAGTACTTC
CSVEAGGYEQYF
>21|NA|TRBJ2-2|TRBV27|TRBD2
TGTGCCAGCAGTTCTCCCCGGCAGGGTAGGGTTAGCGGGAGCAATACCGGGGAGCTGTTTTTT
CASSSPRQGRVSGSNTGELFF
>14|NA|TRBJ1-1|TRBV7-3|TRBD1
TGTGCCAGCAGCTTATCCAGGGGGCTTACTGAAGCTTTCTTT
CASSLSRGLTEAFF
>14|few|TRBJ1-4|TRBV15|TRBD1
TGTGCCACCAGCAGAGGGGACAGGGGATTAGAACTGTTTTTT
CATSRGDRGLELFF
>15|once|TRBJ2-7|TRBV7-2|TRBD2
TGTGCCAGCAGCGCTTCTAGCGGGGCTACCTACGAGCAGTACTTC
CASSASSGATYEQYF
>15|NA|TRBJ2-3|TRBV6-5|NA
TGTGCCAGCAGTTACACCGGACAGAGCACAGATACGCAGTATTTT
CASSYTGQSTDTQYF
>16|NA|TRBJ2-1|TRBV24-1|TRBD2
TGTGCCACCAGTGATCCGGGAGGGCCTAGAAGCAATGAGCAGTTCTTC
CATSDPGGPRSNEQFF
>16|NA|TRBJ1-1|TRBV28|NA
TGTGCCAGCAGTTTGACCTCCATTGCGTGGGGAGCTGAAGCTTTCTTT
CASSLTSIAWGAEAFF
>14|NA|TRBJ2-7|TRBV29-1|NA
TGCAGCGTTGAGGTGGCAGGTGGAAGGTACGAGCAGTACTTC
CSVEVAGGRYEQYF
>16|NA|TRBJ2-7|TRBV5-1|TRBD1
TGCGCCAGCAGCATTACAGGGGGCTACCCCACCGGGGAGCAGTACTTC
CASSITGGYPTGEQYF
>15|NA|TRBJ2-1|TRBV28|NA
TGTGCCAGCAGGCGGACAGTGGGAACCTACAATGAGCAGTTCTTC
CASRRTVGTYNEQFF
>15|few|TRBJ2-7|TRBV19|TRBD1
TGTGCCAGTAGTTTCACCGGGACAGGGGACTACGAGCAGTACTTC
CASSFTGTGDYEQYF
>14|NA|TRBJ2-1|TRBV27|TRBD2
TGTGCCAGTCGCTCGAGGGGAGCGGGGAATGAGCAGTTCTTC
CASRSRGAGNEQFF
>14|NA|TRBJ2-7|TRBV5-1|TRBD1
TGCGCCAGCAGCCCCCGTCCAGGGGGCTACGAGCAGTACTTC
CASSPRPGGYEQYF
>16|NA|TRBJ2-2|TRBV5-1|TRBD2
TGCGCCAGCAGACCCTGGACTAGCGGGAGCGGCGGGGAGCTGTTTTTT
CASRPWTSGSGGELFF
>15|NA|TRBJ2-5|TRBV6-1|TRBD1
TGTGCCAGCAGTGAAGCGTGGACAGGCCAAGAGACCCAGTACTTC
CASSEAWTGQETQYF
>15|NA|TRBJ2-7|TRBV28|TRBD2
TGTGCCAGCAGTCCAGGGACTAGCGGGAACTACGAGCAGTACTTC
CASSPGTSGNYEQYF
>15|NA|TRBJ2-2|TRBV28|NA
TGTGCCAGCATGATCGGAGGGGCGGGTACCGGGGAGCTGTTTTTT
CASMIGGAGTGELFF
>14|NA|TRBJ2-7|TRBV5-1|TRBD1
TGCGCCAGCAGCTCCGGGACAGGGCCCCACGAGCAGTACTTC
CASSSGTGPHEQYF
>13|NA|TRBJ2-1|TRBV4-2|TRBD2
TGTGCCAGCAGCCACAGCGGGAGGAATGAGCAGTTCTTC
CASSHSGRNEQFF
>14|few|TRBJ2-3|TRBV19|TRBD1
TGTGCCAGTAGCGGGACAGGGGGTCCAGATACGCAGTATTTT
CASSGTGGPDTQYF
>14|few|TRBJ2-2|TRBV27|TRBD2
TGTGCCAGCACTACTCTAGCGGGCCCCGGGGAGCTGTTTTTT
CASTTLAGPGELFF
>15|NA|TRBJ2-1|TRBV1|NA
TGCACCAGCAGCCAACTTAGGGACACCTACAATGAGCAGTTCTTC
CTSSQLRDTYNEQFF
>11|NA|TRBJ2-1|TRBV9|NA
TGTGCCAGCAGCGATAGCAATGAGCAGTTCTTC
CASSDSNEQFF
>14|NA|TRBJ2-7|TRBV28|TRBD2
TGTGCCAGCAGTTTAGCGAGCGGGAGCTCGGAGCAGTACTTC
CASSLASGSSEQYF
>14|NA|TRBJ2-3|TRBV10-3|NA
TGTGCCACTGCGGGACTTCTGGGGGGAGATACGCAGTATTTT
CATAGLLGGDTQYF
>14|NA|TRBJ2-5|TRBV7-7|NA
TGTGCTAGCAGCTTTGCAGGCAGCCAAGAGACCCAGTACTTC
CASSFAGSQETQYF
>16|NA|TRBJ1-5|TRBV28|NA
TGTGCCAGCAGTTTAATCGGCAGGGGAAGCAATCAGCCCCAGCATTTT
CASSLIGRGSNQPQHF
>16|NA|TRBJ2-3|TRBV19|TRBD2
TGTGCCAGTAGTTTTGGGAGGAAGCGGGACACAGATACGCAGTATTTT
CASSFGRKRDTDTQYF
>16|NA|TRBJ2-2|TRBV6-2/TRBV6-3|TRBD2
TGTGCCAGCAGTTATCTTAAGCGGGGGAACACCGGGGAGCTGTTTTTT
CASSYLKRGNTGELFF
>16|NA|TRBJ2-1|TRBV9|TRBD1
TGTGCCAGCAGCCCAGCGGGGACAGGGGGTTTTAATGAGCAGTTCTTC
CASSPAGTGGFNEQFF
>16|NA|TRBJ1-5|TRBV19|NA
TGTGCCAGTAGTATAGATCCGGGATTTAGCAATCAGCCCCAGCATTTT
CASSIDPGFSNQPQHF
>12|NA|TRBJ2-7|TRBV28|NA
TGTGCCAGCAGTTTCGAGAACAGCGAGCAGTACTTC
CASSFENSEQYF
>17|NA|TRBJ1-4|TRBV30|NA
TGTGCCTGGGGCCTGGATGTACTATACGGGACTAATGAAAAACTGTTTTTT
CAWGLDVLYGTNEKLFF
>14|NA|TRBJ2-5|TRBV6-5|NA
TGTGCCAGTATTTGGACAACCGCTCAAGAGACCCAGTACTTC
CASIWTTAQETQYF
>11|NA|TRBJ1-1|TRBV29-1|NA
TGCAGCGTTTCCCATAACACTGAAGCTTTCTTT
CSVSHNTEAFF
>15|NA|TRBJ1-6|TRBV5-6|NA
TGTGCCAGCAGCACCGACCCCAGGCCTAATTCACCCCTCCACTTT
CASSTDPRPNSPLHF
>13|NA|TRBJ1-5|TRBV5-4|NA
TGTGCCAGCAGCTTGGAGCTCAATCAGCCCCAGCATTTT
CASSLELNQPQHF
>17|few|TRBJ1-5|TRBV28|NA
TGTGCCAGCAGTTTTGGGGGGTCTTCCCTCCTTAATCAGCCCCAGCATTTT
CASSFGGSSLLNQPQHF
>13|NA|TRBJ2-7|TRBV5-4|NA
TGTGCCAGCCGAGGAGGGGATCCCTACGAGCAGTACTTC
CASRGGDPYEQYF